The next 10 T cell receptor beta chains were all read from a single sample in a study of T cells in localized non-small cell lung cancer. The table came from immunoSEQ multiplex PCR; TCRdb's copy has only in-frame clones and leaves some out. The sample lists tens of thousands of clones, 87% occurring once. The sample here was peripheral blood, taken before any cancer treatment. The receptors here all came from a man aged 35-69 years with stage I squamous cell lung carcinoma.

The genes are TRBV21-1 and TRBJ2-7; the table's D gene call, TRBD2, was not cross checked with the DNA. TRBV21-1 is labeled a pseudogene. The length of the CDR3 is 14 residues. The CDR3 reads CASSKGAGSYEQYF. The CDR3, as DNA: TGTGCCAGCAGCAAAGGGGCGGGCTCCTACGAGCAGTACTTC.

The chain uses TRBV2 and TRBJ1-5; D uncertain. The CDR3 is 14 amino acids. V was shortened by 3 bases and J by 6 bases, with 12 bases between the two germline ends. Per the germline V gene, CDR1 is SNHLY and CDR2 is FYNNEI. The DNA of the CDR3 is TGTGCCAGCAGTGATATAGGTTCAGCTCAGCCCCAGCATTTT. Translation: CASSDIGSAQPQHF.

The chain joins TRBV5-1 to TRBJ2-1; 9 bases are a match to TRBD2. Germline V gene data show CDR1 as SGHRS and CDR2 as YFSETQ. V was pared by 1 base and J by 7 bases, with 9 bases of the junction left unmatched. This CDR3 region has 16 residues. Here the CDR3 DNA reads TGCGCCAGCAGCTTGAGCGGGGGGACCAAGGCGAATGAGCAGTTCTTC. Translating it yields CASSLSGGTKANEQFF.

V and J are TRBV7-9 and TRBJ2-1; maybe TRBD2 (5 bases). The CDR3 is 16 residues long. V lost 6 bases to trimming and J lost 0 bases, with 15 bases between them. CDR1 and CDR2 from the germline V gene are SEHNR and FQNEAQ (reference sequence). The CDR3 loop reads CASSYAGRVSYNEQFF. DNA of the CDR3: TGTGCCAGCAGTTACGCGGGCCGGGTCTCCTACAATGAGCAGTTCTTC.

This clone was observed a handful of times. The chain employs TRBV5-1 and TRBJ1-4; TRBD1 matches at 7 bases. With V trimmed by 1 base and J by 6 bases, 6 bases remained unmatched. CDR3 length: 15 residues. Per the germline V gene, CDR1 is SGHRS and CDR2 is YFSETQ. For the CDR3, the DNA is TGCGCCAGCAGCTTGTTACAGGGGACCGATGAAAAACTGTTTTTT. As protein: CASSLLQGTDEKLFF.

The J gene is TRBJ2-7, the V gene TRBV7-9, with 9 bases aligning to TRBD1. The CDR3 has 14 amino acids. V trimming: 6 bases; J trimming: 4 bases; junction bases outside the gene matches: 7. Germline CDR1 reads SEHNR; CDR2 reads FQNEAQ (reference sequence). The CDR3 region has the DNA TGTGCCAGCAGTGCCGGGACAGGGAAGTACGAGCAGTACTTC. Its protein is CASSAGTGKYEQYF. Looking up the rest from reference TRBV7-9 and TRBJ2-7 gives the full variable domain: DTGVSQNPRHKITKRGQNVTFRCDPISEHNRLYWYRQTLGQGPEFLTYFQNEAQLEKSRLLSDRFSAERPKGSFSTLEIQRTEQGDSAMYLCASSAGTGKYEQYFGPGTRLTVT.

This chain links TRBV6-5 with TRBJ2-7; 9 bases map to TRBD1. Trimming at V came to 3 bases and at J to 4 bases, leaving 10 bases not matched to a gene. The germline V gene has CDR1 MNHEY and CDR2 SVGAGI. This CDR3 region has 16 residues. In DNA form, the CDR3 reads TGTGCCAGCAGTTATTTAGCCGGGACAGGGAGATACGAGCAGTACTTC. It yields the protein CASSYLAGTGRYEQYF.

The gene calls are TRBV4-3 and TRBJ2-3; possibly TRBD2 for D (5 bases). Between the trimmed V and J ends, which lost 1 base and 0 bases, there was a span of 11 bases. The CDR3 is 16 residues long. CDR1 and CDR2 from the germline V gene are LGHNA and YSLEER. The CDR3 DNA reads as TGCGCCAGCAGCCAAGCGAGGGAAACTAGCACAGATACGCAGTATTTT. The encoded protein is CASSQARETSTDTQYF.

The gene calls are TRBV18 and TRBJ2-7; TRBD2 is a possible D gene (6 bases). CDR1 KGHSH and CDR2 LQKENI come from the germline V gene. Trimming took 3 bases from V and 9 from J, leaving 15 bases between them. The CDR3 runs to 13 residues. DNA for the CDR3: TGTGCCAGCTCACCGGTGGGGGGTACATTGCAGTACTTC. The encoded protein is CASSPVGGTLQYF.

This chain links TRBV5-6 with TRBJ1-1; D perhaps matches TRBD1 (5 bases). The CDR3 totals 14 residues. CDR1 and CDR2 (germline): SGHDT, YYEEEE. Trimming stripped 1 base from V and 8 bases from J, with 15 bases between. The CDR3 coding sequence is TGTGCCAGCAGCTTGTCCTTCGGAGGGGCCGAAGCTTTCTTT. This encodes CASSLSFGGAEAFF.